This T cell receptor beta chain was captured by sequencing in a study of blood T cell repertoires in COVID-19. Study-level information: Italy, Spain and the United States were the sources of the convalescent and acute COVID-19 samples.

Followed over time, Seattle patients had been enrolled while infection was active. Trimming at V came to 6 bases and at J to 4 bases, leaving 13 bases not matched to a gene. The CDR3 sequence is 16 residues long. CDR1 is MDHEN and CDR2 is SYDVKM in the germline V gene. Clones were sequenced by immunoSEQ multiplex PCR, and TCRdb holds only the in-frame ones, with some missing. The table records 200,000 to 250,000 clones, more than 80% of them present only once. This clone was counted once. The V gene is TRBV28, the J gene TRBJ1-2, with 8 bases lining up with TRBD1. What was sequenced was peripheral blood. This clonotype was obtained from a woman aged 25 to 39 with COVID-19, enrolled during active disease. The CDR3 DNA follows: TGTGCCAGCAGCGGTGTCCTTGAGGACAGGGTCTATGGCTACACCTTC. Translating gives CASSGVLEDRVYGYTF.